What follows are 23 T cell receptor beta chains derived from one specimen sequenced in a study of blood T cell repertoires in COVID-19. Assay: immunoSEQ multiplex PCR; the TCRdb copy retains only in-frame clones and omits some. There are over 150,000 clones in the sample; approximately 90% occur only once, and about 2.1% lies in the top ten. The sequencing input was peripheral blood. Source of these receptors: a middle-aged man who had recovered from COVID-19.

The rearrangement joins TRBV28 to TRBJ1-2, with 10 bases fitting TRBD1. Per germline, CDR1 MDHEN and CDR2 SYDVKM. Trimming took 10 bases from V and 3 from J; bases not matched to a gene: 8. The CDR3 extends over 14 amino acids. CDR3 region: CATGTGVLYYGYTF. CDR3 bases: TGTGCCACCGGGACAGGGGTACTATACTATGGCTACACCTTC.

The chain is built from TRBV7-2 and TRBJ1-1, with TRBD1 matching 10 bases. V trimming: 6 bases; J trimming: 2 bases; junction bases outside the gene matches: 6. The CDR3 length is 15 residues. Germline V gives CDR1 SGHTA, CDR2 FQGNSA. CDR3 protein: CASRPGTGVNTEAFF. CDR3 nucleotide sequence: TGTGCCAGCAGGCCCGGGACAGGGGTTAACACTGAAGCTTTCTTT.

The chain has TRBV7-2 and TRBJ2-5; 11 bases are a match to TRBD2. Germline-derived CDR1 and CDR2 are SGHTA and FQGNSA. CDR3 length equals 17 residues. V was pared by 5 bases and J by 2 bases, with 10 bases of the junction left unmatched. CDR3 protein: CASSRYPGTSGQETQYF. As DNA, the CDR3 is TGTGCCAGCAGCCGTTACCCTGGGACTAGCGGACAAGAGACCCAGTACTTC.

This rearrangement joins TRBV12-5 to TRBJ1-1; D is undetermined. This CDR3 region has 11 residues. Deletions cut 3 bases from V and 10 bases from J, with 9 bases between. Per germline, CDR1 LGHNT and CDR2 FRNRAP. DNA of the CDR3: TGTGCTAGTGGTTTAAAACAGTCAGCTTTCTTT. Protein sequence: CASGLKQSAFF.

J is TRBJ2-1 and V is TRBV9; 8 bases are a match to TRBD2. The germline V gene has CDR1 SGDLS and CDR2 YYNGEE. The trim removed 3 bases at V and 9 bases at J, leaving 5 bases unmatched. The CDR3 sequence is 13 residues long. In DNA, the CDR3 is TGTGCCAGCAGCGCGACTAGCGACGGTGAGCAGTTCTTC. It encodes CASSATSDGEQFF. Supplemented by reference TRBV9 and TRBJ2-1, the full variable domain reads DSGVTQTPKHLITATGQRVTLRCSPRSGDLSVYWYQQSLDQGLQFLIQYYNGEERAKGNILERFSAQQFPDLHSELNLSSLELGDSALYFCASSATSDGEQFFGPGTRLTVL.

The J gene is TRBJ1-1, the V gene TRBV7-2; a possible D gene is TRBD1 (6 bases). CDR3 size: 16 residues. Trimming removed 5 bases at V and 5 bases at J, with 21 bases between. Germline CDR1 reads SGHTA; CDR2 reads FQGNSA. The DNA of the CDR3 is TGTGCCAGCAGCCCCGAGGGGGACGCCCTGGCGACTGAAGCTTTCTTT. Its protein product is CASSPEGDALATEAFF.

The genes are TRBV28 and TRBJ2-3; no clear D gene. The CDR3 consists of 14 residues. Trimming took 6 bases from V and 10 from J, leaving 20 bases between them. The germline V gene encodes CDR1 MDHEN and CDR2 SYDVKM. The CDR3 nucleotides are TGTGCCAGCAGCCCAGTACCCTTCCCCCGGGCGCAGTATTTT. Translating it yields CASSPVPFPRAQYF.

This rearrangement joins TRBV29-1 to TRBJ2-7, with TRBD2 matching over 10 bases. In germline, CDR1 is SQVTM, CDR2 ANQGSEA. After removal of 6 bases from V and 1 base from J, the junction contained 3 bases not matched to a gene. The CDR3 has 13 residues. CDR3 coding DNA: TGCAGCGTAGGACTAGCGGTATCCTACGAGCAGTACTTC. It translates to CSVGLAVSYEQYF.

The chain employs TRBV29-1 and TRBJ2-1; tentatively, D is TRBD1 (5 bases). Germline CDR1 is SQVTM and CDR2 is ANQGSEA. V was cut by 3 bases and J by 7 bases, with 16 bases left in between. This CDR3 spans 14 amino acids. Here the CDR3 DNA reads TGCAGCGTTGATCCCCCAGGGTTAGGAAATGAGCAGTTCTTC. Translated, it gives CSVDPPGLGNEQFF.

The chain carries TRBV11-2 and TRBJ2-5; D not certain. The germline V and J ends were trimmed by 3 bases and 1 base, with 3 bases remaining between them. Looked up from germline, CDR1 is SGHAT and CDR2 is FQNNGV. The CDR3 is 12 residues long. As DNA, the CDR3 is TGTGCCAGCAGCTTCCTCCAAGAGACCCAGTACTTC. It codes for CASSFLQETQYF.

The chain carries TRBV29-1 and TRBJ1-1, with D possibly TRBD1 on 6 matching bases. From germline, CDR1 is SQVTM and CDR2 ANQGSEA. This CDR3 contains 16 residues. V was trimmed by 6 bases and J by 1 base, leaving 21 bases between them. CDR3 sequence (DNA): TGCAGCGTCGTTACAGGGTTTGCCGGACCGAACACTGAAGCTTTCTTT. It is translated as CSVVTGFAGPNTEAFF.

The rearrangement joins TRBV9 to TRBJ1-6; D is perhaps TRBD1 (6 bases). Germline V gives CDR1 SGDLS, CDR2 YYNGEE. Trimming took 3 bases from V and 7 from J, leaving 14 bases between them. CDR3 size: 15 residues. The CDR3 protein is CASSGTTGTNSPLHF. The DNA for the CDR3 is TGTGCCAGCAGCGGGACGACGGGGACAAATTCACCCCTCCACTTT.

This clone is a singleton in its sample. The chain links TRBV6-2 or TRBV6-3 to TRBJ2-5; TRBD2 matches 15 bases. Per the germline V gene, CDR1 is MNHEY and CDR2 is SVGEGT. Germline trimming cut 0 bases from V and 4 bases from J; bases unmatched to any gene: 6. The CDR3 consists of 18 residues. The CDR3 sequence: CASSYSIGLAGGRETQYF. The CDR3 DNA sequence: TGTGCCAGCAGTTACTCGATTGGACTAGCGGGGGGGCGAGAGACCCAGTACTTC.

The CDR3 sequence: CASSQLTGTPLSSGANVLTF. The CDR3 DNA reads TGTGCCAGCAGTCAACTTACCGGGACACCTTTGAGCTCTGGGGCCAACGTCCTGACTTTC. The chain carries TRBV6-6 and TRBJ2-6, with D tentatively TRBD1 (6 bases). Germline assignment: CDR1 MNHNY and CDR2 SVGAGI (reference sequence). This CDR3 has 20 amino acids. Trimming removed 5 bases at V and 0 bases at J, with 23 bases between.

This chain uses TRBV5-1 with TRBJ2-7; tentatively, D is TRBD1 (6 bases). This CDR3 is built from 15 residues. Germline V CDR1 and CDR2: SGHRS, YFSETQ. Trimming cost V 0 bases and J 2 bases, with 12 bases left between them. The CDR3, as DNA: TGCGCCAGCAGCTTGGGAGGGACATGGACCTACGAGCAGTACTTC. Translation gives CASSLGGTWTYEQYF.

The V call is TRBV18, the J call TRBJ1-2; 8 bases agree with TRBD1. CDR3 size: 14 residues. The trim removed 2 bases at V and 6 bases at J, leaving 5 bases unmatched. Looked up from germline, CDR1 is KGHSH and CDR2 is LQKENI. The CDR3: CASSPVTGDHGYTF. The CDR3 region has the DNA TGTGCCAGCTCACCAGTGACAGGGGATCATGGCTACACCTTC.

V gene TRBV19 combines with J gene TRBJ2-7, with D perhaps TRBD2 (6 bases). V lost 4 bases and J 2 bases, leaving 18 bases between the germline ends. The CDR3 covers 16 residues. Per germline, CDR1 LNHDA and CDR2 SQIVND (reference sequence). The CDR3 DNA sequence: TGTGCCAGTAGTAAAAGAGCTCAGGGAGGCCCCTACGAGCAGTACTTC. This gives the protein CASSKRAQGGPYEQYF.

This chain joins TRBV27 and TRBJ1-2; TRBD1 matches 8 bases. After removal of 5 bases from V and 4 bases from J, the junction contained 9 bases not matched to a gene. The CDR3 covers 15 residues. Germline lookup yields CDR1 MNHEY and CDR2 SMNVEV (reference sequence). The CDR3 loop reads CASSPRQGRLYGYTF. The CDR3 DNA reads as TGTGCCAGCAGTCCCCGACAGGGGAGACTCTATGGCTACACCTTC.

The chain couples TRBV29-1 to TRBJ2-1, with 9 bases matching TRBD2. Germline V lookup: CDR1 SQVTM, CDR2 ANQGSEA. The CDR3 is 15 amino acids. The J segment lost 4 bases and the V segment lost 6 bases, leaving 10 bases of the junction unmatched. CDR3 residues: CSVAGGLNRYNEQFF. The CDR3 coding sequence is TGCAGCGTCGCGGGGGGGTTAAATCGTTACAATGAGCAGTTCTTC.

The chain is built from TRBV7-2 and TRBJ1-5, with 8 bases lining up with TRBD1. Germline assignment: CDR1 SGHTA and CDR2 FQGNSA. The CDR3 sequence is 16 residues long. Trimming at V came to 5 bases and at J to 0 bases, leaving 6 bases not matched to a gene. The CDR3 spells CASSPFGQGSNQPQHF. In DNA form, the CDR3 reads TGTGCCAGCAGCCCGTTCGGACAGGGTAGCAATCAGCCCCAGCATTTT.

The J gene is TRBJ2-1, the V gene TRBV14; 10 positions match TRBD1. The trim removed 2 bases at V and 7 bases at J, leaving 5 bases unmatched. Germline CDR1 and CDR2: SGHDN and FVKESK. This CDR3 is built from 15 residues. The CDR3 reads CASSQRTGGGNEQFF. The CDR3 DNA sequence: TGTGCCAGCAGCCAAAGGACAGGGGGGGGAAATGAGCAGTTCTTC.

A few counts support this clone. This chain connects TRBV6-5 to TRBJ1-2, with TRBD1 matching 9 bases. V gave up 6 bases and J gave up 5 bases; unmatched junction bases: 7. In germline, CDR1 is MNHEY, CDR2 SVGAGI. The CDR3 length is 14 residues. CDR3 nucleotides: TGTGCCAGCAGGTCTACAGGGGGCGGGTATGGCTACACCTTC. It is translated as CASRSTGGGYGYTF.

The CDR3 reads CASSSYGTPNYEQYF. The CDR3 region has the DNA TGTGCCAGCAGTTCCTACGGGACACCCAACTACGAGCAGTACTTC. This rearrangement joins TRBV6-2 or TRBV6-3 to TRBJ2-7; the D gene is possibly TRBD1 (6 bases). Trimming left V 4 bases short and J 3 bases short, with 16 bases between. The CDR3 covers 15 residues. Germline V gives CDR1 MNHEY, CDR2 SVGEGT.